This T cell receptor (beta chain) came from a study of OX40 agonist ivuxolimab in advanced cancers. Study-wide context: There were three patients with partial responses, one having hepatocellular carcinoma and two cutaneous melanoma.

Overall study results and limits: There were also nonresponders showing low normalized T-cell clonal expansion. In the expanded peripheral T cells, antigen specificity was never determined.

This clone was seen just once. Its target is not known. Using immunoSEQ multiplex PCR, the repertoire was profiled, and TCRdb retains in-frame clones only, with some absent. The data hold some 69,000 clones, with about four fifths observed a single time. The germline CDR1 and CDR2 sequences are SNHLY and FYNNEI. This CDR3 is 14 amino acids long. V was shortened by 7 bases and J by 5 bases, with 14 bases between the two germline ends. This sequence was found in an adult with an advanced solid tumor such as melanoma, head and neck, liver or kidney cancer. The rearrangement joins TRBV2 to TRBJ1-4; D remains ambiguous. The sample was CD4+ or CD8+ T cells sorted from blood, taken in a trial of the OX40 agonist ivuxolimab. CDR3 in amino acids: CASTPPGKNEKLFF. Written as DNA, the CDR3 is TGTGCCAGCACCCCCCCCGGGAAGAATGAAAAACTGTTTTTT.